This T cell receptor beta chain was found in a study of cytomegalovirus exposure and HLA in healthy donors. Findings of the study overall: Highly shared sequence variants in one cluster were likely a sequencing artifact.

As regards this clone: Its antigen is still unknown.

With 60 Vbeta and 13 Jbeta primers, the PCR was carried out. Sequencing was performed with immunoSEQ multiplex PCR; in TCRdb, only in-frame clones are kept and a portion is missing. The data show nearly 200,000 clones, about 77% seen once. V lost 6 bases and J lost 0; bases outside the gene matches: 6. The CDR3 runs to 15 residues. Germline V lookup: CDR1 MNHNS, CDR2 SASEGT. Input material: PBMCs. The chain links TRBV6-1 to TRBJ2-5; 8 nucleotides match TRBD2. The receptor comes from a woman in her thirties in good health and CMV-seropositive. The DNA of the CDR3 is TGTGCCAGCAGGGTAGCGGGGAGGTACCAAGAGACCCAGTACTTC. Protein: CASRVAGRYQETQYF.